The clone carrying this T cell receptor (beta chain) was seen a handful of times. The data are from a study of technical replicates of blood from a handful of donors. Sequenced by immunoSEQ multiplex PCR; TCRdb stores in-frame clones only, minus some. The repertoire holds about 64,000 clones, with around 88% as singletons. CDR1 is DFQATT, CDR2 SNEGSKA, per germline (reference sequence). The CDR3 is 10 amino acids. Sequencing was performed on PBMCs. The genes are TRBV20-1 and TRBJ1-1; D is ambiguous. The clonotype comes from a human donor in good health. Some clones in this sample may be carry-over from other donors' samples. CDR3 loop: CSERASPAFF. The DNA for the CDR3 is TGCAGCGAGCGGGCAAGCCCGGCTTTCTTT.